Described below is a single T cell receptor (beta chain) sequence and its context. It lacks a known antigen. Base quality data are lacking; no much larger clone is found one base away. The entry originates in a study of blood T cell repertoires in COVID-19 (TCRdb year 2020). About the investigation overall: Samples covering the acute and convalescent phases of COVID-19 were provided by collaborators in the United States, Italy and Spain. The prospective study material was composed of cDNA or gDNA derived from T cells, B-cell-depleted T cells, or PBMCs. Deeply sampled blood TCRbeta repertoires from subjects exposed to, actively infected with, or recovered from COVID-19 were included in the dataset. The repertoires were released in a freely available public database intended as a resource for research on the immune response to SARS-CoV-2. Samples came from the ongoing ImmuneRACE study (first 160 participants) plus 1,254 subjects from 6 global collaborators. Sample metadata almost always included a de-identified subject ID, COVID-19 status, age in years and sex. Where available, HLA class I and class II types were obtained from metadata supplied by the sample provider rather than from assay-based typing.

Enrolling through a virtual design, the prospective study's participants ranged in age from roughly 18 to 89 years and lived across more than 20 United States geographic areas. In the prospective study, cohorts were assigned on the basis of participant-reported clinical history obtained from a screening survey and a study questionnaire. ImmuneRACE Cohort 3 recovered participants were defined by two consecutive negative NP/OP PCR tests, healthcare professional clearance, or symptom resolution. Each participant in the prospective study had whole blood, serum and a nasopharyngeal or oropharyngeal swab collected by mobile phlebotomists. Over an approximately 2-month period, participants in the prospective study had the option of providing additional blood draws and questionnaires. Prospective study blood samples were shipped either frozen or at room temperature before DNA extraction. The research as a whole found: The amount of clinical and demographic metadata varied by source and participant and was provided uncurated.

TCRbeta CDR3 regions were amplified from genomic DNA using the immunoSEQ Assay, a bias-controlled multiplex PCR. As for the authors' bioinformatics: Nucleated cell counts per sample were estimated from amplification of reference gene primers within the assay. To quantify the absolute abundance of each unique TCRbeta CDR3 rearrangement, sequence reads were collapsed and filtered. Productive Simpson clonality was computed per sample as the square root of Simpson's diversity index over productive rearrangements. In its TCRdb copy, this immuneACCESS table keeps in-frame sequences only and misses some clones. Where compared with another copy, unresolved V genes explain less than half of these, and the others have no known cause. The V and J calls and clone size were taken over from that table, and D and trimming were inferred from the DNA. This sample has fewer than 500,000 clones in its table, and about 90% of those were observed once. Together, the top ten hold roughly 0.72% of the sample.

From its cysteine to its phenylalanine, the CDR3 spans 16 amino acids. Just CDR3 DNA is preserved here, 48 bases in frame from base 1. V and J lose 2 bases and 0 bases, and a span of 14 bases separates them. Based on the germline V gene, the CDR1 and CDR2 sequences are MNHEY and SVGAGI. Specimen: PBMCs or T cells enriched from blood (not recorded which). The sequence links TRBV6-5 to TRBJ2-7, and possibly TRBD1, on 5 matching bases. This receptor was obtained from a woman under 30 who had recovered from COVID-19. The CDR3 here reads CASSYRVTDLSYEQYF. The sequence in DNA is TGTGCCAGCAGTTACCGCGTGACAGATCTCTCCTACGAGCAGTACTTC.